This TCR beta chain emerged from a study of cytomegalovirus exposure and HLA in healthy donors. Regarding the study as a whole: About 87% or about 30% of the time was how often most TCR beta V segments were productive, according to an earlier analysis. Both high specificity and high sensitivity reportedly marked the classifier's diagnosis of cytomegalovirus status. It emerged from a later analysis that several of the most significant clusters appeared to be linked to common viral pathogens. Usually a TCR sequence was rare, but some public TCRs were found in many donors.

Worth noting for this clone: Its antigen is not known.

Germline V gives CDR1 SNHLY, CDR2 FYNNEI. The V gene lost 6 bases and the J gene lost 3 bases, with 9 bases spanning the gap. The CDR3 is made up of 14 amino acids. The study ran its PCR with 60 Vbeta and 13 Jbeta primers. Assay: immunoSEQ multiplex PCR; the TCRdb copy retains only in-frame clones and omits some. Here the sample spans 150,000 to 200,000 clones, 70% to 80% being singletons. Specimen: PBMCs. The chain combines TRBV2 with TRBJ1-6; D may be TRBD1 (6 bases). The origin of this receptor is a woman in her thirties in good health and CMV-seropositive. The CDR3 DNA is TGTGCCAGCAGGGACAGTTTCTATAATTCACCCCTCCACTTT. Protein: CASRDSFYNSPLHF.